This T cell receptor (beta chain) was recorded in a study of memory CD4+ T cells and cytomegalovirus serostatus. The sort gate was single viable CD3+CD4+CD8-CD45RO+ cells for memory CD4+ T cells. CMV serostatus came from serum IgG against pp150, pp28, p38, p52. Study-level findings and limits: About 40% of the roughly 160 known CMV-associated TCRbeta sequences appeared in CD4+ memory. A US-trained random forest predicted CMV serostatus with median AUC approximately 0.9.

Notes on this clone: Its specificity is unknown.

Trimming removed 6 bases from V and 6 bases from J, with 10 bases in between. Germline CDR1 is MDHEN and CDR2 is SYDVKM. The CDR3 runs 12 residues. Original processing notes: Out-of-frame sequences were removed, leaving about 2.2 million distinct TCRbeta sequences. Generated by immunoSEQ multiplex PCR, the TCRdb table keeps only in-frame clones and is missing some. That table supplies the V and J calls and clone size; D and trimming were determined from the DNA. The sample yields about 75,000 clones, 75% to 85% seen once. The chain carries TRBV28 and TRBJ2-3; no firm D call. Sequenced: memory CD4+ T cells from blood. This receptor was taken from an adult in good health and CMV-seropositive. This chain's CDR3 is CASSQNADTQYF. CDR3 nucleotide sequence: TGTGCCAGCAGCCAAAACGCGGATACGCAGTATTTT. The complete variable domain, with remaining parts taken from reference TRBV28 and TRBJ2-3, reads DVKVTQSSRYLVKRTGEKVFLECVQDMDHENMFWYRQDPGLGLRLIYFSYDVKMKEKGDIPEGYSVSREKKERFSLILESASTNQTSMYLCASSQNADTQYFGPGTRLTVL.